This T cell receptor (beta chain) was captured in a study of PD-1 blockade in classical Hodgkin lymphoma. Relapse was seen in all patients after autologous stem cell transplantation, and brentuximab vedotin exposure was variable. The table came from immunoSEQ multiplex PCR; TCRdb's copy has only in-frame clones and leaves some out. The sample has tens of thousands of clones; roughly 70% are singletons. The CDR3 extends over 15 amino acids. The germline gives CDR1 SGHNT, CDR2 YENEEA. V dropped 0 bases and J dropped 0 bases, with 6 bases sitting between them. V gene TRBV11-3 combines with J gene TRBJ1-3; D remains ambiguous. The sample here was peripheral blood mononuclear cells (PBMCs), taken before the second cycle of nivolumab. The TCR originated in a human donor with classical Hodgkin lymphoma. For the CDR3, the DNA is TGTGCCAGCAGCTTAGACGGCAACTCTGGAAACACCATATATTTT. Its translation is CASSLDGNSGNTIYF.